The 26 T cell receptor beta chains presented below share a single source sample, sequenced in a study of cytomegalovirus exposure and HLA in healthy donors. Researchers ran the PCR with 60 Vbeta and 13 Jbeta primers. Method: immunoSEQ multiplex PCR; TCRdb's copy keeps in-frame clones and lacks some. The data show 90,000 or so clones, less than 70% seen once. Sequencing was performed on PBMCs. Receptors were obtained from a man aged 50-60 years in good health and CMV-seronegative.

The chain joins TRBV2 to TRBJ1-5; D unclear. CDR3 length: 13 amino acids. Germline-derived CDR1 and CDR2 are SNHLY and FYNNEI. The V gene lost 3 bases and the J gene lost 6 bases, with 9 bases spanning the gap. The CDR3 region is CASSDEFGQPQHF. CDR3 nucleotides: TGTGCCAGCAGTGATGAGTTCGGTCAGCCCCAGCATTTT.

There are a few counts of this clone. The chain recombines TRBV5-8 with TRBJ2-7, with TRBD1 as a possible D gene (6 bases). The CDR3 covers 15 residues. Per the germline V gene, CDR1 is SGHTS and CDR2 is YDEGEE. Deletions cut 0 bases from V and 0 bases from J, with 10 bases between. The CDR3 loop is CASSLEGGSSYEQYF. CDR3 DNA sequence: TGTGCCAGCAGCTTGGAAGGGGGAAGCTCCTACGAGCAGTACTTC.

This clone occurred a few times. The rearrangement joins TRBV6-6 to TRBJ1-3, with 7 nucleotides matching TRBD1. CDR3 length: 14 residues. The trim removed 4 bases at V and 1 base at J, leaving 1 base unmatched. Per germline, CDR1 MNHNY and CDR2 SVGAGI (reference sequence). In DNA form, the CDR3 reads TGTGCCAGCAGTTTACAGGGGTCTGGAAACACCATATATTTT. Translating gives CASSLQGSGNTIYF.

This clone was recorded a few times. The chain joins TRBV7-3 to TRBJ2-2; TRBD1 is a possible D gene (6 bases). This CDR3 region has 15 residues. CDR1 is SGHTA, CDR2 FQGTGA, per germline. V shed 1 base and J shed 6 bases, with 12 bases lying between them. DNA for the CDR3: TGTGCCAGCAGCTTAAGCCAGGGGTATTCCGGGGAGCTGTTTTTT. It translates to CASSLSQGYSGELFF.

The chain uses TRBV25-1 and TRBJ1-5; TRBD1 agrees at 7 bases. The CDR3 has 17 residues. Looked up from germline, CDR1 is MGHDK and CDR2 is SYGVNS. The V gene end was trimmed by 5 bases and the J gene end by 3 bases; junction bases not matched to a gene: 13. CDR3 region: CASSFLTDRENNQPQHF. The CDR3 DNA is TGTGCCAGCAGTTTCCTAACCGACAGGGAGAACAATCAGCCCCAGCATTTT.

V gene TRBV10-3 combines with J gene TRBJ2-5; 9 nucleotides line up with TRBD1. V was clipped by 9 bases and J by 5 bases; unmatched bases: 7. Germline assignment: CDR1 ENHRY and CDR2 SYGVKD. This CDR3 is 13 amino acids long. CDR3 bases: TGTGCCATGGCCGGGACAGGGTGGGAGACCCAGTACTTC. It encodes CAMAGTGWETQYF.

J is TRBJ1-5 and V is TRBV21-1; the table names TRBD1, a call not compared with the DNA. TRBV21-1 has pseudogene status. The CDR3 is 12 residues long. CDR3 loop: CARRGSNQPQHF. CDR3 coding DNA: TGTGCCAGAAGGGGAAGCAATCAGCCCCAGCATTTT.

This clone was detected only a few times. The chain employs TRBV7-2 and TRBJ2-7; D might be TRBD2 (6 bases). V lost 5 bases and J 4 bases, leaving 18 bases between the germline ends. The length of the CDR3 is 15 residues. Per germline, CDR1 SGHTA and CDR2 FQGNSA. This chain's CDR3 is CASSRTAGFRYEQYV. In nucleotides, the CDR3 is TGTGCCAGCAGCCGGACGGCGGGATTCCGATACGAGCAGTACGTC.

This clone was counted once. CDR3 sequence: CASSPGRGKFF. The CDR3 region has the DNA TGTGCCAGCAGTCCGGGCCGAGGGAAGTTCTTC. The chain links TRBV6-6 to TRBJ2-1, with D possibly TRBD2 on 5 matching bases. The length of the CDR3 is 11 residues. Germline V gene sequence: CDR1 MNHNY, CDR2 SVGAGI (reference sequence). Between the trimmed V and J ends, which lost 5 bases and 14 bases, there was a span of 13 bases.

The chain couples TRBV4-2 to TRBJ2-6; TRBD1 aligns across 10 bases. In germline, CDR1 is LGHNA, CDR2 YNFKEQ. The length of the CDR3 is 18 residues. J lost 2 bases, V lost 5 bases, and 9 bases had no gene match. In nucleotides, the CDR3 is TGTGCCAGCAGCTTCCGGGACAGGGGTGGGACTGGGGCCAACGTCCTGACTTTC. Translated: CASSFRDRGGTGANVLTF.

This chain links TRBV29-1 with TRBJ2-7; a possible D gene is TRBD2 (6 bases). V gave up 0 bases and J gave up 4 bases, with 16 bases separating them. Germline V gene sequence: CDR1 SQVTM, CDR2 ANQGSEA. This CDR3 region has 15 residues. The CDR3 protein is CSVEDPGGERYEQYF. For the CDR3, the DNA is TGCAGCGTTGAAGATCCGGGCGGGGAGAGATACGAGCAGTACTTC.

CDR3 nucleotide sequence: TGTGCCACCGCCCGTAGTAGCGCTACAGATACGCAGTATTTT. Amino acid sequence: CATARSSATDTQYF. The chain is built from TRBV6-5 and TRBJ2-3, with D perhaps TRBD2 (5 bases). This CDR3 spans 14 amino acids. Deletions cut 10 bases from V and 3 bases from J, with 17 bases between. Per the germline V gene, CDR1 is MNHEY and CDR2 is SVGAGI.

The rearrangement links TRBV6-5 to TRBJ1-2; D is perhaps TRBD1 (5 bases). V lost 1 base and J 7 bases, leaving 19 bases between the germline ends. The CDR3 has 16 amino acids. Germline CDR1 and CDR2: MNHEY and SVGAGI. CDR3 sequence (DNA): TGTGCCAGCAGTTACTACCTCGGACGGACAACGCGTGGCTACACCTTC. Residues: CASSYYLGRTTRGYTF.

This clone was detected a few times. This chain connects TRBV9 to TRBJ2-2; 7 bases are shared with TRBD1. Germline CDR1 reads SGDLS; CDR2 reads YYNGEE. After removal of 3 bases from V and 6 bases from J, the junction contained 5 bases not matched to a gene. The CDR3 is 14 residues long. The CDR3: CASSDQGVAGELFF. The CDR3 bases are TGTGCCAGCAGCGATCAGGGGGTGGCCGGGGAGCTGTTTTTT.

This rearrangement joins TRBV5-1 to TRBJ1-3; 10 positions agree with TRBD1. The germline V gene has CDR1 SGHRS and CDR2 YFSETQ. V trimming: 3 bases; J trimming: 0 bases; junction bases outside the gene matches: 3. CDR3 length: 16 amino acids. The CDR3 DNA follows: TGCGCCAGCAGCTGGACAGGGGGATTCTCTGGAAACACCATATATTTT. This codes for CASSWTGGFSGNTIYF.

V is TRBV6-1 and J is TRBJ1-1, with D possibly TRBD1 on 5 matching bases. The CDR3 is 14 residues long. Germline lookup yields CDR1 MNHNS and CDR2 SASEGT. Trimming stripped 5 bases from V and 0 bases from J, with 10 bases between. The DNA for the CDR3 is TGTGCCAGCAGTCCTATGACAGTGAACACTGAAGCTTTCTTT. This encodes CASSPMTVNTEAFF.

CDR3 nucleotides: TGCGCCAGCAGCTTGACTAGTAGTACAGATACGCAGTATTTT. Amino acids: CASSLTSSTDTQYF. The V and J genes are TRBV5-1 and TRBJ2-3, with a possible D match to TRBD2 (5 bases). The CDR3 covers 14 residues. CDR1 is SGHRS, CDR2 YFSETQ, per germline. Trimming stripped 1 base from V and 3 bases from J, with 9 bases between. The entire variable domain, with the rest obtained from reference TRBV5-1 and TRBJ2-3, is as follows: KAGVTQTPRYLIKTRGQQVTLSCSPISGHRSVSWYQQTPGQGLQFLFEYFSETQRNKGNFPGRFSGRQFSNSRSEMNVSTLELGDSALYLCASSLTSSTDTQYFGPGTRLTVL.

Only a few counts were recorded for this clone. The chain combines TRBV9 with TRBJ2-3; D call uncertain. CDR1 SGDLS and CDR2 YYNGEE come from the germline V gene. Trimming shortened V by 2 bases and J by 2 bases, and 9 bases separated the two germline ends. The CDR3 covers 14 residues. The CDR3 nucleotides are TGTGCCAGCAGCGTGGTAGCACTCACAGATACGCAGTATTTT. Amino acids: CASSVVALTDTQYF. The full variable domain, rest sourced from reference TRBV9 and TRBJ2-3, is DSGVTQTPKHLITATGQRVTLRCSPRSGDLSVYWYQQSLDQGLQFLIQYYNGEERAKGNILERFSAQQFPDLHSELNLSSLELGDSALYFCASSVVALTDTQYFGPGTRLTVL.

The chain employs TRBV29-1 and TRBJ1-2; TRBD1 aligns across 7 bases. The CDR3 runs 14 residues. V shed 4 bases, J shed 6 bases, and the junction held 11 bases outside the gene matches. CDR1 is SQVTM, CDR2 ANQGSEA, per germline. CDR3 DNA sequence: TGCAGCGTTGCGTATGACAGGGTTGGAGATGGCTACACCTTC. Residues: CSVAYDRVGDGYTF.

CDR3 protein: CASSKALGRIWSHSETNYGYTF. The CDR3 nucleotides read TGTGCCAGCAGCAAAGCGCTTGGGAGGATCTGGTCTCACAGCGAAACTAACTATGGCTACACCTTC. V gene TRBV21-1 combines with J gene TRBJ1-2. TRBV21-1 corresponds to a pseudogene. The CDR3 loop spans 22 amino acids.

V usage is TRBV5-8 and J usage is TRBJ2-7, with 8 bases matching TRBD1. After removal of 5 bases from V and 1 base from J, the junction contained 5 bases not matched to a gene. The CDR3 consists of 14 residues. Per the germline V gene, CDR1 is SGHTS and CDR2 is YDEGEE. CDR3 loop: CASRQTGASYEQYV. The DNA for the CDR3 is TGTGCCAGCAGACAGACAGGGGCGTCCTACGAGCAGTACGTC.

J is TRBJ2-7 and V is TRBV4-1; tentative D call: TRBD1 (5 bases). The length of the CDR3 is 14 residues. V lost 1 base to trimming and J lost 0 bases, with 7 bases between them. Per the germline V gene, CDR1 is MGHRA and CDR2 is YSYEKL. The DNA of the CDR3 is TGCGCCAGCAGCCAAGTCGACAGCTCCTACGAGCAGTACTTC. Translating it yields CASSQVDSSYEQYF.

In its sample, this clone was seen a few times. This chain joins TRBV7-2 and TRBJ1-5, with D unresolved. The CDR3 runs to 12 residues. Trimming pared 0 bases from V and 6 bases from J, leaving 3 bases between. Germline loops: CDR1 SGHTA, CDR2 FQGNSA. The CDR3 DNA is TGTGCCAGCAGCTTAGCGAGTCAGCCCCAGCATTTT. Its translation is CASSLASQPQHF.

This clone appeared a few times. The V gene is TRBV5-1, the J gene TRBJ1-1; D might be TRBD1 (5 bases). The V and J ends lost 0 bases and 0 bases respectively, with 12 bases between them. CDR1 and CDR2 from the germline V gene are SGHRS and YFSETQ. The CDR3 loop spans 16 amino acids. This chain's CDR3 is CASSLGVGLMNTEAFF. The CDR3 bases are TGCGCCAGCAGCTTGGGTGTGGGGCTAATGAACACTGAAGCTTTCTTT. Full variable domain (missing parts from reference TRBV5-1 and TRBJ1-1): KAGVTQTPRYLIKTRGQQVTLSCSPISGHRSVSWYQQTPGQGLQFLFEYFSETQRNKGNFPGRFSGRQFSNSRSEMNVSTLELGDSALYLCASSLGVGLMNTEAFFGQGTRLTVV.

This chain joins TRBV5-1 and TRBJ1-6; 11 bases align to TRBD1. J was trimmed by 7 bases and V by 3 bases; bases with no gene match: 3. Germline CDR1 and CDR2: SGHRS and YFSETQ. This CDR3 is 15 amino acids long. This CDR3 is CASSWGQGENSPLHF. The DNA for the CDR3 is TGCGCCAGCAGCTGGGGACAGGGGGAGAATTCACCCCTCCACTTT.

V and J are TRBV7-2 and TRBJ2-7; possibly TRBD2 for D (6 bases). Looked up from germline, CDR1 is SGHTA and CDR2 is FQGNSA. The germline V and J ends were trimmed by 5 bases and 3 bases, with 14 bases remaining between them. This CDR3 is built from 14 residues. This chain's CDR3 is CASSRPGGGYEQYF. DNA of the CDR3: TGTGCCAGCAGCCGTCCCGGGGGTGGCTACGAGCAGTACTTC.